The 25 T cell receptor beta chains below come from one sample, sequenced in a study of memory CD4+ T cells and cytomegalovirus serostatus. The sort gate was single viable CD3+CD4+CD8-CD45RO+ cells for memory CD4+ T cells. Only in-frame clones appear in the TCRdb table, and some are missing; sequencing was by immunoSEQ multiplex PCR. The table includes around 84,000 clones, more than 70% detected once. The sequenced sample consisted of memory CD4+ T cells from blood. These receptors all come from an adult in good health and CMV-seronegative.

V usage is TRBV6-1 and J usage is TRBJ1-2; possibly TRBD1 for D (5 bases). The V end was cut by 6 bases, the J end by 1 base, with 9 bases between. Germline V lookup: CDR1 MNHNS, CDR2 SASEGT. This CDR3 is 13 amino acids long. CDR3 nucleotide sequence: TGTGCCAGCAGACTAGACAGTAACTATGGCTACACCTTC. Its protein product is CASRLDSNYGYTF.

The rearrangement joins TRBV4-3 to TRBJ1-2; no firm D call. This CDR3 has 15 amino acids. V lost 1 base and J 7 bases, leaving 16 bases between the germline ends. Germline V gives CDR1 LGHNA, CDR2 YSLEER. Here the CDR3 DNA reads TGCGCCAGCAGCCAAGTTACCTCCCGGGGAACTGGCTACACCTTC. Amino acids: CASSQVTSRGTGYTF.

The chain links TRBV11-1 to TRBJ1-1; no reliable D call. From germline, CDR1 is SGHAT and CDR2 FQDESV (reference sequence). There are 14 residues in the CDR3. Trimming removed 0 bases from V and 1 base from J, with 6 bases in between. Here the CDR3 DNA reads TGTGCCAGCAGCTTAGCCCTTCCGAACACTGAAGCTTTCTTT. As protein: CASSLALPNTEAFF. The complete variable domain, with remaining parts taken from reference TRBV11-1 and TRBJ1-1, reads EAEVAQSPRYKITEKSQAVAFWCDPISGHATLYWYRQILGQGPELLVQFQDESVVDDSQLPKDRFSAERLKGVDSTLKIQPAELGDSAMYLCASSLALPNTEAFFGQGTRLTVV.

The chain joins TRBV5-4 to TRBJ1-1, with TRBD1 identical over 7 bases. The CDR3 is made up of 16 amino acids. J gave up 4 bases and V 4 bases, and 13 bases lay outside the gene matches. In germline, CDR1 is SGHNT, CDR2 YYREEE (reference sequence). The CDR3 protein is CASSADLDRVSTEAFF. CDR3 DNA sequence: TGTGCCAGCAGCGCCGATCTTGACAGGGTGAGCACTGAAGCTTTCTTT.

The rearrangement links TRBV11-1 to TRBJ2-5; TRBD2 matches at 12 bases. The length of the CDR3 is 16 residues. Germline V gives CDR1 SGHAT, CDR2 FQDESV (reference sequence). J gave up 4 bases and V 2 bases, and 5 bases lay outside the gene matches. The CDR3 sequence: CASSLWSTSGGETQYF. The CDR3 nucleotides read TGTGCCAGCAGCTTATGGTCGACTAGCGGGGGAGAGACCCAGTACTTC.

This clone was detected only once. V and J are TRBV18 and TRBJ1-1; tentatively, D is TRBD1 (6 bases). The CDR3 spans 14 residues. V was trimmed by 6 bases and J by 1 base, leaving 12 bases between them. Germline V lookup: CDR1 KGHSH, CDR2 LQKENI. CDR3: CASSQSQGNTEAFF. CDR3 DNA: TGTGCCAGCTCGCAATCACAGGGGAACACTGAAGCTTTCTTT. The full variable domain, with the rest looked up from reference TRBV18 and TRBJ1-1, is NAGVMQNPRHLVRRRGQEARLRCSPMKGHSHVYWYRQLPEEGLKFMVYLQKENIIDESGMPKERFSAEFPKEGPSILRIQQVVRGDSAAYFCASSQSQGNTEAFFGQGTRLTVV.

The sample holds one count of this clone. This chain links TRBV7-9 with TRBJ2-7; the D gene is possibly TRBD1 (6 bases). Germline lookup yields CDR1 SEHNR and CDR2 FQNEAQ (reference sequence). This CDR3 has 13 amino acids. V shed 7 bases and J shed 0 bases, with 10 bases lying between them. The CDR3 nucleotides read TGTGCCAGCACCCCGGACAGCTCCTACGAGCAGTACTTC. Its translation: CASTPDSSYEQYF.

This chain connects TRBV4-3 to TRBJ1-6; a weak D match, TRBD1 (5 bases). Germline CDR1 reads LGHNA; CDR2 reads YSLEER. Trimming shortened V by 0 bases and J by 10 bases, and 16 bases separated the two germline ends. The CDR3 has 16 residues. DNA of the CDR3: TGCGCCAGCAGCCAAGACGGGGCGCAGGGCGGCTCACCCCTCCACTTT. Translation: CASSQDGAQGGSPLHF.

V is TRBV5-1 and J is TRBJ2-1, with unresolved D. The germline V gene encodes CDR1 SGHRS and CDR2 YFSETQ. This CDR3 spans 15 amino acids. V lost 0 bases and J lost 4, with 11 bases in between. CDR3: CASSLVGGTYNEQFF. The DNA of the CDR3 is TGCGCCAGCAGCTTGGTGGGTGGCACTTACAATGAGCAGTTCTTC.

V and J are TRBV30 and TRBJ1-2, with TRBD1 as a possible D gene (6 bases). The germline gives CDR1 GTSNPN, CDR2 SVGIG (reference sequence). The CDR3 totals 13 residues. Trimming removed 4 bases from V and 6 bases from J, with 15 bases in between. CDR3 protein: CAWTRAGVDGYTF. The CDR3, as DNA: TGTGCCTGGACTAGGGCAGGGGTTGATGGCTACACCTTC.

This clone was picked up a small number of times. V is TRBV7-2 and J is TRBJ2-3; TRBD2 matches at 9 bases. V trimming: 5 bases; J trimming: 3 bases; junction bases outside the gene matches: 15. Germline CDR1 reads SGHTA; CDR2 reads FQGNSA. The CDR3 is made up of 18 amino acids. In DNA, the CDR3 is TGTGCCAGCAGCGTAAAAAGAAGACTAGCGGTGCTAACAGATACGCAGTATTTT. Translated: CASSVKRRLAVLTDTQYF.

This clone was seen more than once but under ten times. The same CDR3 is also encoded by other DNA sequences in this sample. The genes are TRBV5-1 and TRBJ1-1; D ambiguous. The CDR3 runs 13 residues. Germline V gives CDR1 SGHRS, CDR2 YFSETQ. V lost 4 bases and J 4 bases, leaving 11 bases between the germline ends. CDR3 bases: TGCGCCAGCAGCCTGCGAGGCGGCACTGAAGCTTTCTTT. It yields the protein CASSLRGGTEAFF.

V usage is TRBV10-3 and J usage is TRBJ2-7; D not certain. Trimming cost V 3 bases and J 0 bases, with 15 bases left between them. Germline CDR1 is ENHRY and CDR2 is SYGVKD. The CDR3 contains 16 residues. As DNA, the CDR3 is TGTGCCATCAGTGAATCCTCTCTGGGAAGCTCCTACGAGCAGTACTTC. It yields the protein CAISESSLGSSYEQYF.

The genes are TRBV9 and TRBJ1-4; D perhaps matches TRBD1 (5 bases). CDR1 SGDLS and CDR2 YYNGEE come from the germline V gene. V was cut by 3 bases and J by 3 bases, with 6 bases left in between. This CDR3 is 13 amino acids long. The CDR3 loop reads CASSEGPNEKLFF. CDR3 bases: TGTGCCAGCAGCGAGGGGCCTAATGAAAAACTGTTTTTT.

This sequence joins TRBV10-3 and TRBJ1-3, with D possibly matching TRBD1 (6 bases). The CDR3 extends over 13 amino acids. From germline, CDR1 is ENHRY and CDR2 SYGVKD. With 9 bases removed from V and 2 bases from J, the gap between germline ends came to 11 bases. The CDR3 reads CAIGGGTGNTIYF. The CDR3 DNA reads TGTGCCATAGGGGGGGGGACTGGAAACACCATATATTTT.

The V call is TRBV7-2, the J call TRBJ2-7; 9 nucleotides align to TRBD1. The ends lost 1 base at V and 2 bases at J; junction bases unmatched: 12. The V gene's germline CDR1 is SGHTA and CDR2 FQGNSA. The CDR3 runs to 18 residues. CDR3: CASSLVLQGASSPYEQYF. Here the CDR3 DNA reads TGTGCCAGCAGCTTAGTACTACAGGGGGCGAGTAGTCCCTACGAGCAGTACTTC.

V gene TRBV11-2 combines with J gene TRBJ2-5, with D possibly matching TRBD1 (5 bases). The V gene's germline CDR1 is SGHAT and CDR2 FQNNGV. Trimming took off 5 bases at V and 5 bases at J, with 21 bases between the two ends. The CDR3 has 16 residues. The CDR3 spells CASSPSMGNPGETQYF. CDR3 coding DNA: TGTGCCAGCAGCCCATCGATGGGCAACCCAGGGGAGACCCAGTACTTC.

Regarding this clone: Additional DNA sequences in this sample encode the identical CDR3. This chain joins TRBV25-1 and TRBJ1-2; D gene unclear. V lost 2 bases to trimming and J lost 4 bases, with 8 bases between them. The CDR3 sequence is 13 residues long. The germline CDR1 and CDR2 sequences are MGHDK and SYGVNS. CDR3 in amino acids: CASSEGSRYGYTF. The CDR3 DNA reads TGTGCCAGCAGTGAAGGGAGTCGCTATGGCTACACCTTC.

This clone has only one observation. The rearrangement links TRBV6-5 to TRBJ1-4; 8 bases match TRBD1. CDR1 and CDR2 from the germline V gene are MNHEY and SVGAGI. After removal of 5 bases from V and 8 bases from J, the junction contained 10 bases not matched to a gene. This CDR3 region has 15 residues. CDR3 sequence reads: CASSPWTGKGEKLFF. CDR3 DNA sequence: TGTGCCAGCAGTCCTTGGACAGGGAAGGGGGAAAAACTGTTTTTT.

This chain joins TRBV21-1 and TRBJ1-5. TRBV21-1 is a pseudogene locus. The CDR3 runs 11 residues. The CDR3 nucleotides are TGTGCCAGCAGCAAAGACCAGCCCCAGCATTTT. This codes for CASSKDQPQHF.

The rearrangement uses TRBV5-4 and TRBJ1-2; TRBD1 agrees at 10 bases. CDR1 and CDR2 from the germline V gene are SGHNT and YYREEE (reference sequence). V was pared by 6 bases and J by 8 bases, with 13 bases of the junction left unmatched. CDR3 length: 15 residues. CDR3 bases: TGTGCCAGCATCCCCCGACAGGGGGCGTTCGACGGCTACACCTTC. Translating it yields CASIPRQGAFDGYTF.

The chain uses TRBV28 and TRBJ2-5, with D hard to call. There are 14 residues in the CDR3. The V end was cut by 2 bases, the J end by 7 bases, with 14 bases between. Germline lookup yields CDR1 MDHEN and CDR2 SYDVKM. This chain's CDR3 is CASSLGLPGATQYF. CDR3 nucleotides: TGTGCCAGCAGTTTAGGTCTACCCGGAGCGACCCAGTACTTC.

The chain is built from TRBV5-6 and TRBJ2-3; 8 bases map to TRBD2. This CDR3 is built from 14 residues. Trimming cost V 2 bases and J 3 bases; bases outside gene matches: 2. The germline CDR1 and CDR2 sequences are SGHDT and YYEEEE. The CDR3 here is CASSFGGVTDTQYF. The DNA for the CDR3 is TGTGCCAGCAGCTTCGGGGGGGTTACAGATACGCAGTATTTT.

This chain connects TRBV7-2 to TRBJ1-4; a possible D gene is TRBD1 (6 bases). V shed 3 bases and J shed 8 bases, with 13 bases lying between them. The germline V gene encodes CDR1 SGHTA and CDR2 FQGNSA. The CDR3 is made up of 14 amino acids. For the CDR3, the DNA is TGTGCCAGCAGCTTCCGGGGGCGAGAAGAAAAACTGTTTTTT. Its protein product is CASSFRGREEKLFF.

This clone was seen a single time. This chain uses TRBV7-9 with TRBJ1-5, with 9 nucleotides matching TRBD1. This CDR3 spans 16 amino acids. Germline CDR1 reads SEHNR; CDR2 reads FQNEAQ (reference sequence). Trimming cost V 5 bases and J 4 bases; bases outside gene matches: 9. The CDR3 sequence is CASSPPGGTGNQPQHF. The CDR3 DNA sequence: TGTGCCAGCAGCCCCCCCGGCGGGACAGGGAATCAGCCCCAGCATTTT.